This T cell receptor beta chain was profiled in a study of T cells in Graves' hyperthyroidism and ophthalmopathy. RNA transcripts provided the source from which TCR beta CDR3 regions were amplified. HTBI primers were the set used in a first-round RT-PCR of the TCR CDR3. Each CDR3 protein is one row after TCRdb ran MiXCR on the multiplex PCR reads. In the table there are around 400,000 distinct CDR3 sequences, just under 25% of which are singletons. With a duration under 2 months, the hyperthyroidism was newly diagnosed in patients aged 18 to 65. Each diagnosis drew on symptoms, thyroxine, TRAb, thyroid ultrasound and orbital computed tomography findings. Germline V gives CDR1 SEHNR, CDR2 FQNEAQ (reference sequence). The CDR3 is 14 amino acids. Trimming took 5 bases from V and 8 from J, leaving 16 bases between them.

The receptor's source is a man aged 50 to 60 with Graves' hyperthyroidism. What was sequenced was blood. The chain joins TRBV7-9 to TRBJ1-3; D perhaps matches TRBD1 (5 bases). For the CDR3, the DNA is TGTGCCAGCAGCGAGGGACGGACGATGGACACCATATATTTT. Protein sequence: CASSEGRTMDTIYF.